This is a list of T cell receptor beta chains from one sample in a study of T cell repertoires in cytomegalovirus infection. Using its own MiXCR run on the reads, TCRdb lists one record per CDR3 protein. The sample has approximately 110,000 distinct CDR3 sequences; 25% to 35% are singletons. Antigen specificity for these receptors is unknown. Sequencing used CD8+ T cells from cultured PBMCs, obtained from culture after CMV antigen stimulation. Source of these receptors: a human donor in good health (CMV status not recorded). Some clones in this sample may be carry-over from other donors' samples. The CDR3 runs from the conserved cysteine through the conserved F or W. D genes are given only for firm matches. Clone size is given for some rows only: seen once, a few or many times, or a class if the clone is expanded.

d_gene,v_gene,j_gene,abundance,CDR3aa,CDR3nt
TRBD2,TRBV4-3,TRBJ2-7,NA,CASSQDTTSDSYEQYF,TGCGCCAGCAGCCAAGATACCACTAGCGACTCCTACGAGCAGTACTTC
NA,TRBV19,TRBJ2-1,few,CASARRAFRDEQFF,TGTGCCAGTGCACGTAGGGCGTTCAGGGATGAGCAGTTCTTC
NA,TRBV6-6,TRBJ2-3,few,CASSYSSQTPDTQYF,TGTGCCAGCAGTTACTCCTCTCAGACCCCAGATACGCAGTATTTT
TRBD1,TRBV5-4,TRBJ1-1,NA,CASTGTVNTEAFF,TGTGCCAGCACAGGGACAGTGAACACTGAAGCTTTCTTT
NA,TRBV20-1,TRBJ1-1,many,CSASEGTGMNTEAFF,TGCAGTGCTAGTGAGGGGACGGGGATGAACACTGAAGCTTTCTTT
NA,TRBV10-2,TRBJ2-7,few,CAISPGGLGEQYF,TGCGCCATATCACCGGGGGGCTTGGGAGAGCAGTACTTC
NA,TRBV13,TRBJ1-3,few,CASSLGGNTIYF,TGTGCCAGCAGCTTAGGCGGAAACACCATATATTTT
TRBD1,TRBV6-1,TRBJ2-7,NA,CASSDPGQGPYLGRTRYF,TGTGCCAGCAGTGACCCTGGACAGGGGCCCTATCTCGGAAGGACCAGGTACTTC
NA,TRBV15,TRBJ1-1,once,CATSRAPSTEAFF,TGTGCCACCAGCAGAGCTCCGAGCACTGAAGCTTTCTTT
NA,TRBV12-3/TRBV12-4,TRBJ1-1,few,CASNSKGMNTEAFF,TGTGCCAGCAACTCGAAAGGGATGAACACTGAAGCTTTCTTT